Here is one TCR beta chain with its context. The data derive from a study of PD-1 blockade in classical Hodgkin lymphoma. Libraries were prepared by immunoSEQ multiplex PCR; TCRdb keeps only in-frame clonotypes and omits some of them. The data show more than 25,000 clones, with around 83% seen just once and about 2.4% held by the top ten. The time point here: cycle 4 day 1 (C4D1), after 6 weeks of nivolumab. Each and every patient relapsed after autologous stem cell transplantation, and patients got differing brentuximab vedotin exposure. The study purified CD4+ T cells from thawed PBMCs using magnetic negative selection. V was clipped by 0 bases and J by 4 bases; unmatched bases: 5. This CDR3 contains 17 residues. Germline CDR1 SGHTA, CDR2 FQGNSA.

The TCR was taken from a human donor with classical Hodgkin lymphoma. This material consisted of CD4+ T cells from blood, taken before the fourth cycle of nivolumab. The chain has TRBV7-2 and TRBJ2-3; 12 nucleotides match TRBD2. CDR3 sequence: CASSLAQTSGRSDTQYF. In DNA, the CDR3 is TGTGCCAGCAGCTTAGCGCAGACTAGCGGGAGATCAGATACGCAGTATTTT.